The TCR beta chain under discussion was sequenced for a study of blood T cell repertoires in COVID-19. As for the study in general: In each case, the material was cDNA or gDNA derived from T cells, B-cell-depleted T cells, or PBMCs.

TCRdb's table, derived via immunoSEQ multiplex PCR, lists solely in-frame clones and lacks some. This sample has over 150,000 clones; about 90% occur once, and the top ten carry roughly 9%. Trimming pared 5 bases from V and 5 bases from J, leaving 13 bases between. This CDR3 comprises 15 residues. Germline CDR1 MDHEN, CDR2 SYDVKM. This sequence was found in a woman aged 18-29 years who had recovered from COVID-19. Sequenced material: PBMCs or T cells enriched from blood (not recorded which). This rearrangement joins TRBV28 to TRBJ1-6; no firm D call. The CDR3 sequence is CASSVFLGDNSPLHF. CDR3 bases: TGTGCCAGCAGTGTATTCTTGGGAGATAATTCACCCCTCCACTTT.